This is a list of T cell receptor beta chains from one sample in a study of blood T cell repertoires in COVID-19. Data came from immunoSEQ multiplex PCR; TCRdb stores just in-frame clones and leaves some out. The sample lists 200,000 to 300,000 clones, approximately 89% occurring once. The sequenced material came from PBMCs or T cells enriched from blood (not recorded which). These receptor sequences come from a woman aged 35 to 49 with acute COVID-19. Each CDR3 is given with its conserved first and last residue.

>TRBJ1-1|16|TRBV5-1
CASSLAPPAQNTEAFF
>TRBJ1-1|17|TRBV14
CASSQEGPRGTYTEAFF
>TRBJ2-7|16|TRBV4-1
CASSQAPTVPIYEQYF
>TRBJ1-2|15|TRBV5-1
CASSLVGGTNYGYTF
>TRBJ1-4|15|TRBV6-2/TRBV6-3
CASSYTTGRSEKLFF
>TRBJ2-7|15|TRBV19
CASTPGELRTREQYF
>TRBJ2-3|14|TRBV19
CASSIPGSGDTQYF
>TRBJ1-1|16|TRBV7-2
CASSSAGQGPNTEAFF
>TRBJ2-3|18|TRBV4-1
CASSQLKGRGQRTDTQYF
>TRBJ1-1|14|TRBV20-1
CSASTIGGWTEAFF
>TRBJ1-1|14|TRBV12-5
CASGLGQVRDEAFF
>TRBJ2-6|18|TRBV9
CASSVESPGRTGANVLTF
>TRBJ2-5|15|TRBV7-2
CASSAPGGTQETQYF